This T cell receptor (beta chain) was profiled in a study of blood T cell repertoires in COVID-19. As for the study in general: In each case, the material was cDNA or gDNA derived from T cells, B-cell-depleted T cells, or PBMCs.

Germline V gene sequence: CDR1 LGHNA, CDR2 YSLEER. CDR3 length: 15 residues. V shed 0 bases and J shed 0 bases, with 8 bases lying between them. Recovered Cohort 3 donors showed two negative PCRs, clearance, or symptom resolution. Clones were read by immunoSEQ multiplex PCR, and TCRdb kept only the in-frame ones, dropping some. The table records approximately 500,000 clones, 88% of them present only once. The sequence was collected from a woman between 40 and 50 years old who had recovered from COVID-19. The source material was PBMCs or T cells enriched from blood (not recorded which). V is TRBV4-3 and J is TRBJ2-5; TRBD2 might be the D (5 bases). The CDR3 here is CASSQDWRYQETQYF. The CDR3 DNA sequence: TGCGCCAGCAGCCAAGACTGGAGGTACCAAGAGACCCAGTACTTC.